The rows below give T cell receptor beta chains drawn from one sample of a study of blood T cell repertoires in COVID-19. Libraries were prepared by immunoSEQ multiplex PCR; TCRdb keeps only in-frame clonotypes and omits some of them. The data contain 150,000 to 200,000 clones, 60% to 80% of them singletons. Source material: peripheral blood. These receptors all come from a man aged 55 to 69 with active or convalescent COVID-19. CDR3s include the opening cysteine and the closing phenylalanine or tryptophan. A D gene is named only where the DNA matches it firmly. Clone size, where shown, is once, few, many, or a class for clones that have expanded.

j_gene | v_gene | abundance | d_gene | CDR3aa | CDR3nt
TRBJ1-3 | TRBV19 | . | . | CASSLQGTGNTIYF | TGTGCCAGTAGTTTGCAGGGCACTGGAAACACCATATATTTT
TRBJ2-3 | TRBV12-2 | . | . | CASRVPSWAKRKSWRTDTQYF | TGTGCAAGTCGCGTCCCTTCTTGGGCAAAAAGGAAGAGCTGGCGCACAGATACGCAGTATTTT
TRBJ1-2 | TRBV7-2 | . | TRBD1 | CASSLGGTGFGGYTF | TGTGCCAGCAGCTTGGGGGGGACAGGGTTTGGTGGCTACACCTTC
TRBJ1-2 | TRBV3-1/TRBV3-2 | . | . | CASSQGAHAGYTF | TGTGCCAGCAGCCAAGGGGCTCACGCGGGCTACACCTTC
TRBJ2-4 | TRBV6-5 | . | . | CASGGGRSNIQYF | TGTGCCAGTGGGGGGGGGCGATCAAACATTCAGTACTTC
TRBJ1-6 | TRBV30 | . | TRBD1 | CAWGTGGINSPLHF | TGTGCCTGGGGGACAGGGGGTATCAATTCACCCCTCCACTTT
TRBJ1-1 | TRBV6-1 | . | . | CASRGTGGKAEAFF | TGTGCCAGCAGGGGGACGGGGGGGAAGGCTGAAGCTTTCTTT
TRBJ1-4 | TRBV20-1 | . | TRBD1 | CSASGGQGARYEKLFF | TGCAGTGCTAGTGGGGGACAGGGGGCCCGGTATGAAAAACTGTTTTTT
TRBJ1-6 | TRBV7-2 | . | . | CASSLSPGESPLHF | TGTGCCAGCAGCTTATCCCCAGGTGAATCACCCCTCCACTTT
TRBJ2-3 | TRBV5-8 | . | TRBD2 | CASSLVAGGFGTDTQYF | TGTGCCAGCAGCTTGGTAGCGGGAGGTTTTGGGACAGATACGCAGTATTTT
TRBJ1-2 | TRBV4-1 | . | . | CASSQDQTSDGYTF | TGCGCCAGCAGCCAAGATCAGACATCCGATGGCTACACCTTC
TRBJ2-2 | TRBV5-4 | once | TRBD2 | CASSLWGLAGNTGELFF | TGTGCCAGCAGCTTGTGGGGACTAGCGGGGAACACCGGGGAGCTGTTTTTT
TRBJ2-7 | TRBV19 | . | TRBD2 | CASSVGLVSDEQYF | TGTGCCAGTAGCGTCGGACTAGTAAGCGACGAGCAGTACTTC
TRBJ2-1 | TRBV24-1 | . | TRBD2 | CATSVLAGGSEQFF | TGTGCCACCAGTGTTCTAGCGGGAGGTTCTGAGCAGTTCTTC
TRBJ2-2 | TRBV7-2 | . | TRBD1 | CASNNPGQDTGELFF | TGTGCCAGCAACAACCCGGGACAGGACACCGGGGAGCTGTTTTTT
TRBJ2-7 | TRBV27 | . | . | CASSLTGKGQYF | TGTGCCAGCAGTTTAACAGGGAAAGGGCAGTACTTC
TRBJ2-7 | TRBV6-6 | . | TRBD2 | CAVRASGRDSYEQYF | TGTGCCGTCCGAGCCAGCGGGAGGGACTCCTACGAGCAGTACTTC
TRBJ2-1 | TRBV6-2/TRBV6-3 | . | TRBD2 | CASSQGLAAFYNEQFF | TGTGCCAGCAGCCAAGGACTAGCGGCTTTCTACAATGAGCAGTTCTTC
TRBJ2-5 | TRBV30 | . | . | CAWLTSGTQYF | TGTGCCTGGTTAACCTCGGGGACCCAGTACTTC
TRBJ1-5 | TRBV27 | . | TRBD1 | CASSPGTGGYSNQPQHF | TGTGCCAGCAGTCCCGGGACAGGGGGCTATAGCAATCAGCCCCAGCATTTT
TRBJ2-2 | TRBV5-1 | . | TRBD1 | CASSLDRGDTGELFF | TGCGCCAGCAGCTTGGACAGGGGAGACACCGGGGAGCTGTTTTTT